This T cell receptor beta chain was captured by sequencing in a study of graft-versus-host responses after intestinal transplantation. The wider study: Each patient got anti-thymocyte globulin induction, then tacrolimus and steroids for about 3 years. The study's findings and limits: Recipient marrow showed GvH clones, some seen first in ileum or blood. Early post-transplant declines in HvG were associated with peak levels of circulating GvH clones.

The protocol was immunoSEQ multiplex PCR, while the TCRdb copy is restricted to in-frame clones and leaves out a portion. The data contain some 88,000 clones, roughly 91% of them singletons. Details on this clone: Its antigen is unknown.

Germline values: CDR1 SGHRS, CDR2 YFSETQ. The CDR3 loop spans 14 amino acids. With V trimmed by 1 base and J by 2 bases, 3 bases remained unmatched. The chain carries TRBV5-1 and TRBJ2-7; 7 bases match TRBD1. The material sequenced was unstimulated CD8+ T cells sorted from spleen or lymph node cells, taken before intestinal transplant. This clonotype was sampled from a human donor who received an intestinal transplant. CDR3 protein: CASSLTGTAYEQYF. In nucleotides, the CDR3 is TGCGCCAGCAGCTTGACAGGGACAGCCTACGAGCAGTACTTC.